The clone carrying this T cell receptor beta chain occurred many times. Germline CDR1 is SGHVS and CDR2 is FQNEAQ. The CDR3 spans 17 residues. J lost 3 bases, V lost 5 bases, and 10 bases had no gene match. The authors' processing: Reference gene primers were amplified, and this amplification served to estimate nucleated cell counts. Repertoires were generated with immunoSEQ multiplex PCR, while TCRdb's copy carries only in-frame clones and drops some. The V and J calls and clone size were taken over from that table, and D and trimming were inferred from the DNA. The repertoire holds roughly 110,000 clones, 71% seen once, with roughly 0.86% in the top ten. The data belong to a study of blood T cell repertoires in COVID-19. Study at large: COVID-19 samples from acute and convalescent phases originated in the United States, Italy and Spain. The cDNA or gDNA used as material had been derived from T cells, B-cell-depleted T cells, or PBMCs.

The genes are TRBV7-8 and TRBJ2-6; 7 positions agree with TRBD2. The sequencing input was peripheral blood. This TCR came from a human donor with acute or convalescent COVID-19. The donor label of this sample is uncertain. CDR3 sequence: CASSSPSGEGGANVLTF. CDR3 sequence (DNA): TGTGCCAGCAGCAGCCCAAGTGGGGAGGGTGGGGCCAACGTCCTGACTTTC. Looking up the rest from reference TRBV7-8 and TRBJ2-6 gives the full variable domain: GAGVSQSPRYKVAKRGQDVALRCDPISGHVSLFWYQQALGQGPEFLTYFQNEAQLDKSGLPSDRFFAERPEGSVSTLKIQRTQQEDSAVYLCASSSPSGEGGANVLTFGAGSRLTVL.